These 20 T cell receptor beta chains were all obtained from the same sample, sequenced in a study of CXCR3-negative and CXCR3-positive naive CD8 T cells. These TCRs are of unknown antigen specificity. TRB cDNA was prepared as libraries by UMI-labeled 5' RACE. One entry per CDR3 protein, without DNA, is what TCRdb gives after re-calling the 5' RACE reads. The repertoire table contains 84,000 or so distinct CDR3 sequences. Findings and limits, study-wide: CXCR3-positive naive cells carried more hydrophobic TRB CDR3s than CXCR3-negative ones.

The specimen was naive CXCR3+ CD8+ T cells from blood. The subset is: CD45RO-CCR7+CD27+CD95- naive CD8+ T cells expressing CXCR3 (TNR3+). The receptors stem from a human donor in good health. Some clones in this sample may be carry-over from other donors' samples.

V and J are TRBV28 and TRBJ1-3; TCRdb's D call, TRBD1, is unchecked because there is no DNA. The CDR3 is 14 amino acids. The germline CDR1 and CDR2 sequences are MDHEN and SYDVKM. CDR3 protein: CASSLGTLGNTIYF.

The V call is TRBV30, the J call TRBJ2-7. The germline V gene has CDR1 GTSNPN and CDR2 SVGIG (reference sequence). The CDR3 loop spans 11 amino acids. The CDR3 region is CAWSDSYEQYF.

The chain carries TRBV11-2 and TRBJ1-1. The CDR3 is made up of 15 amino acids. Germline loops: CDR1 SGHAT, CDR2 FQNNGV. The CDR3 spells CASSLAPSMNTEAFF.

V gene TRBV7-6 combines with J gene TRBJ2-1. CDR1 SGHVS and CDR2 FNYEAQ come from the germline V gene. This CDR3 region has 15 residues. The CDR3 here is CASSRPLTSYNEQFF.

V is TRBV7-9 and J is TRBJ1-1. This CDR3 region has 14 residues. Germline loops: CDR1 SEHNR, CDR2 FQNEAQ (reference sequence). The CDR3 here is CASSPQLGTTEAFF.

The chain couples TRBV5-1 to TRBJ2-1; TCRdb returns TRBD2, unconfirmable since there is no DNA. CDR1 and CDR2 from the germline V gene are SGHRS and YFSETQ. This CDR3 region has 20 residues. This chain's CDR3 is CASSSYSGTSGREAYNEQFF.

The chain has TRBV20-1 and TRBJ2-4; TCRdb reports TRBD1, a call that lacks DNA to check it against. Per the germline V gene, CDR1 is DFQATT and CDR2 is SNEGSKA (reference sequence). The CDR3 has 17 residues. CDR3 protein: CSAREADGGPLQNIQYF.

The chain carries TRBV5-1 and TRBJ2-7; TCRdb returns TRBD2, unconfirmable since there is no DNA. The CDR3 is made up of 14 amino acids. Germline V gene data show CDR1 as SGHRS and CDR2 as YFSETQ. This chain's CDR3 is CASSSRGPSYEQYF.

The chain has TRBV4-3 and TRBJ2-5. Germline lookup yields CDR1 LGHNA and CDR2 YSLEER. This CDR3 is 15 amino acids long. CDR3 sequence: CASSQGLGLEETQYF.

J is TRBJ1-5 and V is TRBV6-5; TCRdb's D gene call, TRBD1, goes unchecked for lack of DNA. This CDR3 is built from 15 residues. Per the germline V gene, CDR1 is MNHEY and CDR2 is SVGAGI. This chain's CDR3 is CASSLDQGSNQPQHF.

The chain is built from TRBV2 and TRBJ1-5; checking the TCRdb D call of TRBD1 is not possible without DNA. CDR3 length: 14 residues. The germline CDR1 and CDR2 sequences are SNHLY and FYNNEI. CDR3 amino acids: CASSRQGYDQPQHF.

This chain uses TRBV11-2 with TRBJ2-1; TCRdb's D call of TRBD1 is untestable without DNA. Germline CDR1 and CDR2: SGHAT and FQNNGV. This CDR3 region has 14 residues. CDR3 in amino acids: CASSSSGGHNEQFF. Looking up the rest from reference TRBV11-2 and TRBJ2-1 gives the full variable domain: EAGVAQSPRYKIIEKRQSVAFWCNPISGHATLYWYQQILGQGPKLLIQFQNNGVVDDSQLPKDRFSAERLKGVDSTLKIQPAKLEDSAVYLCASSSSGGHNEQFFGPGTRLTVL.

The V call is TRBV7-6, the J call TRBJ1-3. CDR1 is SGHVS, CDR2 FNYEAQ, per germline. This CDR3 region has 17 residues. The chain's CDR3 is CASSFSVIGHSGNTIYF.

This chain joins TRBV13 and TRBJ2-1; the TRBD2 assignment by TCRdb is unverifiable without DNA. The CDR3 totals 17 residues. The germline V gene has CDR1 PRHDT and CDR2 FYEKMQ (reference sequence). The CDR3 sequence is CASSLGFRTSGSNEQFF. The complete variable domain, with remaining parts taken from reference TRBV13 and TRBJ2-1, reads AAGVIQSPRHLIKEKRETATLKCYPIPRHDTVYWYQQGPGQDPQFLISFYEKMQSDKGSIPDRFSAQQFSDYHSELNMSSLELGDSALYFCASSLGFRTSGSNEQFFGPGTRLTVL.

This chain connects TRBV15 to TRBJ2-7; TCRdb lists TRBD1, though no DNA is available to test this call. Germline V gives CDR1 LNHNV, CDR2 YYDKDF (reference sequence). The CDR3 contains 15 residues. The CDR3: CATSKYRDRDYEQYF.

The chain links TRBV7-6 to TRBJ2-1. This CDR3 region has 16 residues. Germline values: CDR1 SGHVS, CDR2 FNYEAQ. The CDR3 region is CASSSYNKGPNNEQFF.

The V call is TRBV2, the J call TRBJ2-7; the D gene TCRdb calls, TRBD1, cannot be checked with no DNA. From germline, CDR1 is SNHLY and CDR2 FYNNEI. The CDR3 loop spans 15 amino acids. The CDR3 protein is CASMILRDRGGEQYF.

The chain is built from TRBV28 and TRBJ2-7; TCRdb indicates TRBD1, and absent DNA this call remains unverified. The CDR3 contains 15 residues. Per the germline V gene, CDR1 is MDHEN and CDR2 is SYDVKM. The CDR3: CASSLRRAVLYEQYF.

The genes are TRBV5-1 and TRBJ2-7; TCRdb picks TRBD1, but there is no DNA to check that call. Germline V CDR1 and CDR2: SGHRS, YFSETQ. This CDR3 is built from 16 residues. The CDR3 region is CASSSAPGMSSYEQYF.

The CDR3 loop is CASSWEDRRDPNYGYTF. J is TRBJ1-2 and V is TRBV12-3 or TRBV12-4; the TCRdb call, TRBD1, lacks DNA for checking. The CDR3 covers 17 residues.